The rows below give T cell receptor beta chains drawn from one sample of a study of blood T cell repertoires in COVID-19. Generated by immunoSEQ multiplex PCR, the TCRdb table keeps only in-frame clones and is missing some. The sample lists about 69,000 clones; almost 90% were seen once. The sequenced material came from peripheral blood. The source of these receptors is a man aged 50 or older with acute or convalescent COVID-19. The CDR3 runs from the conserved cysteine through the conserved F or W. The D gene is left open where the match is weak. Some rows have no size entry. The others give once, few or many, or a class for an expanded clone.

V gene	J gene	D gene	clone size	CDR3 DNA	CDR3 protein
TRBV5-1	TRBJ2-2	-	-	TGCGCCAGCAGCTCGGACAGCACCGGGGAGCTGTTTTTT	CASSSDSTGELFF
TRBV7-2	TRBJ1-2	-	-	TGTGCCAGCAGCCATACGACAGCTAACTATGGCTACACCTTC	CASSHTTANYGYTF
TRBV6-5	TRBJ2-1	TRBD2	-	TGTGCCAGCTTTATAGCGGGGATCTACAATGAGCAGTTCTTC	CASFIAGIYNEQFF
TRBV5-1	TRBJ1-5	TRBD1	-	TGCGCCAGCAGCTTGGAAGGGGGCCGCAATCAGCCCCAGCATTTT	CASSLEGGRNQPQHF
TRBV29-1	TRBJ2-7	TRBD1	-	TGCAGCGTTGCTGTGTCAGGGGGCGCCTACGAGCAGTACTTC	CSVAVSGGAYEQYF
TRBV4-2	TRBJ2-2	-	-	TGTGCCAGCAGCCAAGAGTCTAGCGCCACCGGGGAGCTGTTTTTT	CASSQESSATGELFF
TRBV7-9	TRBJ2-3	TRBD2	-	TGTGCCAGCAGCACGACTAGCGGACACAGCACAGATACGCAGTATTTT	CASSTTSGHSTDTQYF
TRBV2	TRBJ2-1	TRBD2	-	TGTGCCAGCAGTGTAATTAGCGGGAGGGCCCCTGAGCAGTTCTTC	CASSVISGRAPEQFF
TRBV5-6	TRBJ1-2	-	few	TGTGCCAGCAGCTTGGCCGGGGACAATTATGGCTACACCTTC	CASSLAGDNYGYTF
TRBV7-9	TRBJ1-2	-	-	TGTGCCAGCAGCTTATTCGGGTCGAGGGATCATGGCTACACCTTC	CASSLFGSRDHGYTF
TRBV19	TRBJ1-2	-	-	TGTGCCAGTAGTACCCTACAGAAACTCTATGGCTACACCTTC	CASSTLQKLYGYTF
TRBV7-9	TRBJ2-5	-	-	TGTGCCAGCAGCTTAGCATGGGGGAGGGAGACCCAGTACTTC	CASSLAWGRETQYF
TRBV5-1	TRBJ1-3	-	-	TGCGCCAGCAGCTTACAAGAACCTGGAAACACCATATATTTT	CASSLQEPGNTIYF
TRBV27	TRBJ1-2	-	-	TGTGCCAGCAGTGCCCAACAGGGAGGCTACACCTTC	CASSAQQGGYTF